This TCR beta chain was recovered during a study of T cell clonotyping in hematopoietic cell transplantation. Looking at the study overall: Recipients' pretransplant samples followed cytoreduction. Regarding the study as a whole: Broader posttransplant TCR repertoire diversity was predicted by graft donor and pretransplant recipient Inverse Simpson Index values. Pathologically expanded recipient clonotypes increased progressively from day 30 to day 180 as diversity fell. CD4 and CD8 repertoire contributions could not be separated without sorting.

About this clone: Antigen unknown.

The repertoire was sequenced with immunoSEQ multiplex PCR; TCRdb's copy has only in-frame clones and lacks some. The sample consists of roughly 29,000 clones, 65% to 80% of them appearing once. With 0 bases removed from V and 7 bases from J, the gap between germline ends came to 8 bases. In germline, CDR1 is SGHRS, CDR2 YFSETQ. There are 14 residues in the CDR3. Time point: recipient sample about 28 days before transplant, after cytoreduction. The TCR sequence derives from a woman younger than 45 with chronic myeloid leukemia. Some clones in this sample may be carry-over from other donors' samples. The source material was peripheral blood mononuclear cells, sampled before stem cell transplant. The V gene is TRBV5-1, the J gene TRBJ1-6; D is undetermined. CDR3 protein: CASSLGESNSPLHF. CDR3 coding DNA: TGCGCCAGCAGCTTGGGCGAATCAAATTCACCCCTCCACTTT.